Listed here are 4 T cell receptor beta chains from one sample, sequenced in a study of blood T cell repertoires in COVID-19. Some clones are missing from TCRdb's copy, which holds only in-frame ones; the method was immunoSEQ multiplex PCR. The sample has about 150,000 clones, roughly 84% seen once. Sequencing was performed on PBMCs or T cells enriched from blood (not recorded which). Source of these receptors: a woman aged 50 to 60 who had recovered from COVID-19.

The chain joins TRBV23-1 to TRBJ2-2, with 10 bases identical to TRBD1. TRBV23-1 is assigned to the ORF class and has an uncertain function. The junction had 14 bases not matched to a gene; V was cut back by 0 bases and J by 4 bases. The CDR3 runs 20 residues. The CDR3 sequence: CASSQSSWGRQGAATGELFF. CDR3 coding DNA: TGCGCCAGCAGTCAATCAAGTTGGGGAAGACAGGGGGCGGCCACCGGGGAGCTGTTTTTT.

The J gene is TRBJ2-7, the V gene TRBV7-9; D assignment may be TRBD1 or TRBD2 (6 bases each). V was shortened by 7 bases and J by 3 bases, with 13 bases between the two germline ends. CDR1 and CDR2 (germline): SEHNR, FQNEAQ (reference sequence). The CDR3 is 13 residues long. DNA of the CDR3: TGTGCCAGCACCGGGGGCCTTGGCTACGAGCAGTACTTC. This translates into CASTGGLGYEQYF.

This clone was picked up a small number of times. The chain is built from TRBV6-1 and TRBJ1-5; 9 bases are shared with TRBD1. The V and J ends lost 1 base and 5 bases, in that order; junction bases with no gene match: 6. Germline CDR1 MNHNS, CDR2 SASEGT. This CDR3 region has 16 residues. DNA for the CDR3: TGTGCCAGCAGTGAAGGAAGGACAGGGGTTTATCAGCCCCAGCATTTT. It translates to CASSEGRTGVYQPQHF.

Written as DNA, the CDR3 is TGTGCCAGTAGTAACGGACTTGATGGAGGTGGCTACACCTTC. Its protein product is CASSNGLDGGGYTF. The chain has TRBV19 and TRBJ1-2; no clear D gene. This CDR3 comprises 14 residues. Trimming pared 4 bases from V and 7 bases from J, leaving 16 bases between. Germline values: CDR1 LNHDA, CDR2 SQIVND (reference sequence). Together with reference TRBV19 and TRBJ1-2, the CDR3 gives the full variable domain: DGGITQSPKYLFRKEGQNVTLSCEQNLNHDAMYWYRQDPGQGLRLIYYSQIVNDFQKGDIAEGYSVSREKKESFPLTVTSAQKNPTAFYLCASSNGLDGGGYTFGSGTRLTVV.